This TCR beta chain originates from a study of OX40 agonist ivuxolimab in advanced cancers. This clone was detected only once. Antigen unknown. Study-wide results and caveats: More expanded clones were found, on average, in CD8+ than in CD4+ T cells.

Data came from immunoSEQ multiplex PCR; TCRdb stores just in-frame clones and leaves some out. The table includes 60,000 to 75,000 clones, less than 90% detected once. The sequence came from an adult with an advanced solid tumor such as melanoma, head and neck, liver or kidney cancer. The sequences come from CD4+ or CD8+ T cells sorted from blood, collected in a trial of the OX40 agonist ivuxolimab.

CDR3 residues: CASSREATEAFF. The CDR3 nucleotides read TGCGCCAGCAGCAGGGAGGCCACTGAAGCTTTCTTT. The chain couples TRBV5-1 to TRBJ1-1; D unresolved. This CDR3 comprises 12 residues. The V gene's germline CDR1 is SGHRS and CDR2 YFSETQ. The V gene lost 4 bases and the J gene lost 4 bases, with 8 bases spanning the gap.